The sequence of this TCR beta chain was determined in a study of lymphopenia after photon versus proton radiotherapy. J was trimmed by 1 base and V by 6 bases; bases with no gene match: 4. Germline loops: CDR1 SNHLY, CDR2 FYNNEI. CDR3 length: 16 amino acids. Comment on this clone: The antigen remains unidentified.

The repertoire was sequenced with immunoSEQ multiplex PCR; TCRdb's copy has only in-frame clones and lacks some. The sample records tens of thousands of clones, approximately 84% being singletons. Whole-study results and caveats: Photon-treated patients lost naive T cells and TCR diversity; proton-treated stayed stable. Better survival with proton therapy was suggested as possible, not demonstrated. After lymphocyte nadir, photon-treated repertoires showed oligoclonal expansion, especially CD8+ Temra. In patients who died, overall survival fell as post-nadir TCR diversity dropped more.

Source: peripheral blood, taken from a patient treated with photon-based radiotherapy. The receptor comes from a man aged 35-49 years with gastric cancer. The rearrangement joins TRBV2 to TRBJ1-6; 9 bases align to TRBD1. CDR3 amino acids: CASRYRGPSYNSPLHF. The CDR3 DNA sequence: TGTGCCAGCAGGTACAGGGGGCCTTCCTATAATTCACCCCTCCACTTT.